Below are 9 T cell receptor beta chains sequenced from a single sample in a study of cytomegalovirus exposure and HLA in healthy donors. PCR involved 60 Vbeta and 13 Jbeta primers. TCRdb's table, derived via immunoSEQ multiplex PCR, lists solely in-frame clones and lacks some. This sample yields 130,000 to 150,000 clones, of which approximately 77% are seen a single time; roughly 4.9% belongs to the top ten. Sequencing was performed on PBMCs. All receptors derive from a woman between 45 and 65 years old in good health and CMV-seronegative.

This chain joins TRBV4-2 and TRBJ2-3, with D possibly being TRBD2 (5 bases). Trimming cost V 6 bases and J 4 bases, with 11 bases left between them. The CDR3 totals 13 residues. Germline V gene data show CDR1 as LGHNA and CDR2 as YNFKEQ. The CDR3: CASRADGADTQYF. CDR3 nucleotides: TGTGCCAGCAGAGCGGATGGGGCAGATACGCAGTATTTT.

The chain has TRBV7-9 and TRBJ1-6, with 7 bases aligning to TRBD1. The CDR3 totals 17 residues. J was trimmed by 4 bases and V by 1 base; bases with no gene match: 7. CDR1 and CDR2 from the germline V gene are SEHNR and FQNEAQ (reference sequence). The CDR3 DNA reads TGTGCCAGCAGCTTAGGAGGGGACAGCCGTTATAATTCACCCCTCCACTTT. The encoded protein is CASSLGGDSRYNSPLHF.

V usage is TRBV30 and J usage is TRBJ1-6; the D gene is possibly TRBD1 (6 bases). Trimming took 0 bases from V and 10 from J, leaving 10 bases between them. The CDR3 is made up of 13 amino acids. CDR1 and CDR2 from the germline V gene are GTSNPN and SVGIG (reference sequence). The CDR3 coding sequence is TGTGCCTGGAGTGTAGGGGGGGACTCACCCCTCCACTTT. Amino acid sequence: CAWSVGGDSPLHF.

This clone was detected only once. The V call is TRBV4-2, the J call TRBJ2-5; 7 nucleotides align to TRBD2. Germline CDR1 LGHNA, CDR2 YNFKEQ. The V segment lost 6 bases and the J segment 2 bases; nucleotides outside the gene matches: 6. The CDR3 runs 14 residues. The CDR3 loop is CASSGGGDQETQYF. In nucleotides, the CDR3 is TGTGCCAGCAGTGGCGGGGGAGATCAAGAGACCCAGTACTTC.

The rearrangement uses TRBV6-5 and TRBJ1-1; D not resolved. CDR1 and CDR2 from the germline V gene are MNHEY and SVGAGI. The CDR3 spans 14 residues. V was clipped by 8 bases and J by 3 bases, with 16 bases between them. CDR3 sequence reads: CASRRRGYYTEAFF. CDR3 sequence (DNA): TGTGCCAGCCGTAGACGGGGTTATTACACTGAAGCTTTCTTT.

This chain links TRBV27 with TRBJ1-5, with D perhaps matching TRBD1 (6 bases). The CDR3 is 16 residues long. The V gene's germline CDR1 is MNHEY and CDR2 SMNVEV (reference sequence). The germline V and J ends were trimmed by 3 bases and 0 bases, with 12 bases remaining between them. The CDR3 region is CASSFRGQGSNQPQHF. CDR3 DNA: TGTGCCAGCAGTTTCAGGGGCCAGGGTAGCAATCAGCCCCAGCATTTT.

The chain has TRBV5-6 and TRBJ1-5; 7 bases are shared with TRBD1. V was clipped by 5 bases and J by 2 bases; unmatched bases: 16. In germline, CDR1 is SGHDT, CDR2 YYEEEE. The CDR3 runs 18 residues. CDR3 sequence: CASSMQGEYIWGNQPQHF. The DNA for the CDR3 is TGTGCCAGCAGTATGCAGGGGGAATATATCTGGGGCAATCAGCCCCAGCATTTT.

The chain carries TRBV6-6 and TRBJ1-2, with TRBD1 matching 8 bases. V lost 8 bases and J lost 3; bases outside the gene matches: 5. The CDR3 extends over 13 amino acids. Germline CDR1 reads MNHNY; CDR2 reads SVGAGI (reference sequence). The CDR3 sequence: CASRQGLDYGYTF. CDR3 in DNA: TGTGCCAGCCGACAGGGGCTCGACTATGGCTACACCTTC.

V gene TRBV5-4 combines with J gene TRBJ1-1; D unclear. CDR1 and CDR2 from the germline V gene are SGHNT and YYREEE (reference sequence). The CDR3 covers 15 residues. V lost 4 bases, J lost 1 base, and 14 bases lay in between. CDR3 protein: CASSHQQIQNTEAFF. The DNA for the CDR3 is TGTGCCAGCAGCCACCAACAGATCCAGAACACTGAAGCTTTCTTT.